The entry below describes one TCR beta chain. The data belong to a study of blood T cell repertoires in COVID-19. Whole-study context: From T cells, B-cell-depleted T cells, or PBMCs came the material, which was cDNA or gDNA.

The CDR3 is 13 amino acids. V was cut by 3 bases and J by 2 bases, with 7 bases left in between. Germline lookup yields CDR1 MNHNS and CDR2 SASEGT. Adults between about 18 and 95 years of age took part from 20 to 25 US areas. Participants' own reports of clinical history determined their cohort assignment. For recovered donors of Cohort 3, there were two negative PCRs, clearance, or symptom resolution. Some clones are missing from TCRdb's copy, which holds only in-frame ones; the method was immunoSEQ multiplex PCR. This table holds 40,000 to 50,000 clones, roughly 86% found once. The chain carries TRBV6-1 and TRBJ1-2; possible D gene TRBD1, 5 bases. The material sequenced was PBMCs or T cells enriched from blood (not recorded which). The sequence was obtained from a woman in her fifties or sixties who had recovered from COVID-19. The CDR3 sequence: CASSDQGNYGYTF. The CDR3 bases are TGTGCCAGCAGTGACCAGGGAAACTATGGCTACACCTTC.